Below are 5 T cell receptor beta chains sequenced from a single sample in a study of blood T cell repertoires in COVID-19. Data came from immunoSEQ multiplex PCR; TCRdb stores just in-frame clones and leaves some out. The data show over 250,000 clones, around 90% seen once. Sequences were obtained from peripheral blood. The receptor set was obtained from a woman in her 30s with acute or convalescent COVID-19.

Concerning this clone: This same CDR3 is encoded by further DNA sequences in the sample. The chain joins TRBV12-3 or TRBV12-4 to TRBJ1-2, with a weak D call TRBD1 (5 bases). The CDR3 totals 13 residues. With 3 bases removed from V and 4 bases from J, the gap between germline ends came to 9 bases. The CDR3 bases are TGTGCCAGCAGTTTGGGGGGTTCCTATGGCTACACCTTC. This encodes CASSLGGSYGYTF.

The chain links TRBV18 to TRBJ2-7, with TRBD2 identical over 11 bases. Germline CDR1 and CDR2: KGHSH and LQKENI. V lost 3 bases and J lost 4; bases outside the gene matches: 2. This CDR3 region has 14 residues. CDR3 DNA sequence: TGTGCCAGCTCACCTTCTAGCGGGGGGTACGAGCAGTACTTC. It yields the protein CASSPSSGGYEQYF.

This clone was counted at least ten times. The rearrangement joins TRBV7-9 to TRBJ2-1; TRBD2 matches at 8 bases. The CDR3 extends over 14 amino acids. Germline values: CDR1 SEHNR, CDR2 FQNEAQ (reference sequence). V lost 8 bases, J lost 1 base, and 4 bases stayed unmatched. This CDR3 reads CASSIAGSYNEQFF. In DNA form, the CDR3 reads TGTGCCAGCTCGATAGCGGGATCCTACAATGAGCAGTTCTTC.

The gene calls are TRBV18 and TRBJ2-5, with TRBD1 as a possible D gene (5 bases). Germline CDR1 reads KGHSH; CDR2 reads LQKENI. The V and J ends lost 4 bases and 4 bases respectively, with 13 bases between them. The CDR3 sequence is 14 residues long. DNA for the CDR3: TGTGCCAGCTCACAGCAGGGTGGATCAGAGACCCAGTACTTC. Amino acid sequence: CASSQQGGSETQYF.

Remarks on this clone: This sample includes further DNA sequences coding for the same CDR3. This sequence joins TRBV6-5 and TRBJ2-1; the match to TRBD2 covers 7 bases. The V and J ends lost 0 bases and 0 bases, in that order; junction bases with no gene match: 2. This CDR3 spans 16 amino acids. Germline CDR1 and CDR2: MNHEY and SVGAGI. The CDR3, as DNA: TGTGCCAGCAGTTACTCGGGGGGGAGCTCCTACAATGAGCAGTTCTTC. Translation: CASSYSGGSSYNEQFF.